These 8 T cell receptor beta chains originate from one sample sequenced in a study of cytomegalovirus exposure and HLA in healthy donors. The PCR employed 60 Vbeta primers together with 13 Jbeta primers. Clones were sequenced by immunoSEQ multiplex PCR, and TCRdb holds only the in-frame ones, with some missing. The table includes 210,000 or so clones, more than 60% detected once. The specimen was PBMCs. These receptors were taken from a man in his forties in good health and CMV-seronegative.

The rearrangement uses TRBV15 and TRBJ2-1; 13 bases are shared with TRBD2. This CDR3 has 16 residues. Trimming at V came to 0 bases and at J to 8 bases, leaving 4 bases not matched to a gene. The germline V gene has CDR1 LNHNV and CDR2 YYDKDF (reference sequence). In DNA, the CDR3 is TGTGCCACCAGCAGAGAGCGACTAGCGGGGGGAGATGAGCAGTTCTTC. It is translated as CATSRERLAGGDEQFF.

V gene TRBV7-7 combines with J gene TRBJ2-5, with 10 bases aligning to TRBD2. The germline gives CDR1 SSHAT, CDR2 FNYEAQ (reference sequence). V lost 0 bases, J lost 4 bases, and 11 bases stayed unmatched. The CDR3 extends over 18 amino acids. CDR3 amino acids: CASSLAPASGRRRETQYF. In nucleotides, the CDR3 is TGTGCCAGCAGCTTAGCGCCGGCTAGCGGGAGAAGGCGAGAGACCCAGTACTTC.

This chain connects TRBV28 to TRBJ1-2; possibly TRBD1 for D (6 bases). The germline gives CDR1 MDHEN, CDR2 SYDVKM. V dropped 7 bases and J dropped 4 bases, with 16 bases sitting between them. The CDR3 covers 14 residues. The CDR3 bases are TGTGCCAGCACCCTGGGGGCCAGGTCCTATGGCTACACCTTC. Protein sequence: CASTLGARSYGYTF.

As to this clone: This same CDR3 is encoded by further DNA sequences in the sample. The V call is TRBV6-1, the J call TRBJ1-2, with TRBD1 identical over 9 bases. Trimming removed 2 bases from V and 8 bases from J; junction bases left unmatched: 3. The germline V gene encodes CDR1 MNHNS and CDR2 SASEGT. The CDR3 has 13 residues. CDR3 in amino acids: CASSERDRDGYTF. CDR3 DNA sequence: TGTGCCAGCAGTGAACGGGACAGGGACGGCTACACCTTC.

The V and J genes are TRBV19 and TRBJ2-2, with TRBD1 matching over 8 bases. V shed 6 bases, J shed 5 bases, and the junction held 2 bases outside the gene matches. Germline CDR1 and CDR2: LNHDA and SQIVND (reference sequence). The CDR3 is 13 residues long. CDR3 in DNA: TGTGCCAGTAGGGACAGGGCTACCGGGGAGCTGTTTTTT. Its translation: CASRDRATGELFF.

V and J are TRBV7-3 and TRBJ1-2; 8 nucleotides line up with TRBD1. The CDR3 consists of 14 residues. J was trimmed by 2 bases and V by 2 bases; bases with no gene match: 1. Germline V gene lookup returns CDR1 SGHTA and CDR2 FQGTGA. The CDR3 nucleotides are TGTGCCAGCAGCTTAGGACAGGGAAACTATGGCTACACCTTC. It translates to CASSLGQGNYGYTF.

This chain joins TRBV5-4 and TRBJ2-2, with TRBD1 matching 7 bases. This CDR3 region has 15 residues. Trimming took 1 base from V and 5 from J; bases not matched to a gene: 5. CDR1 is SGHNT and CDR2 is YYREEE in the germline V gene (reference sequence). CDR3 sequence reads: CASSLRQGRTGELFF. The CDR3 DNA is TGTGCCAGCAGCTTGCGACAGGGAAGGACCGGGGAGCTGTTTTTT.

This chain links TRBV5-1 with TRBJ1-2, with TRBD1 matching 9 bases. Trimming cost V 3 bases and J 8 bases; bases outside gene matches: 8. The CDR3 runs 14 residues. The germline V gene has CDR1 SGHRS and CDR2 YFSETQ. CDR3 in DNA: TGCGCCAGCAGCTCAGGACAGGGGCTCACGGGCTACACCTTC. It is translated as CASSSGQGLTGYTF.